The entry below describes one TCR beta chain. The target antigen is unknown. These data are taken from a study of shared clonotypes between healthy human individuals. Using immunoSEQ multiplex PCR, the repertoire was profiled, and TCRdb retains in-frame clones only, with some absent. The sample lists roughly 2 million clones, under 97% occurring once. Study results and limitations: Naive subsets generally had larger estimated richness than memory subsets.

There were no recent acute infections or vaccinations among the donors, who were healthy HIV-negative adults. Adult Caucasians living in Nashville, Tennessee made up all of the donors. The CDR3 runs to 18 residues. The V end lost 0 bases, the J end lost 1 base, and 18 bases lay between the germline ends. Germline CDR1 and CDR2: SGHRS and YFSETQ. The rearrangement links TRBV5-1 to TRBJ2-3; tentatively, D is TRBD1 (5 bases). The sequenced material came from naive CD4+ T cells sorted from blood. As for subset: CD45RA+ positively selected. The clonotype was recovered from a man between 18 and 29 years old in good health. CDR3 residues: CASSLGGAGRRGTDTQYF. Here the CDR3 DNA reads TGCGCCAGCAGCTTGGGGGGCGCCGGCAGGAGAGGCACAGATACGCAGTATTTT.